This T cell receptor (beta chain) was sequenced during a study of blood T cell repertoires in COVID-19. Whole-study context: The samples span acute and convalescent COVID-19 from the United States, Italy and Spain. PBMCs, B-cell-depleted T cells, or T cells were the source of the cDNA or gDNA that made up the material.

This CDR3 is built from 12 residues. CDR1 is SGHAT and CDR2 is FQNNGV in the germline V gene. The V and J ends lost 8 bases and 6 bases respectively, with 11 bases between them. In the original processing: Amplified reference gene primers provided the basis for estimating nucleated cell counts. The table came from immunoSEQ multiplex PCR; TCRdb's copy has only in-frame clones and leaves some out. V and J calls and clone size are as listed in that table; D and trimming were resolved from the DNA. The repertoire holds 100,000 to 150,000 clones, with approximately 74% as singletons. The material sequenced was peripheral blood. This clonotype was sampled from a man in his sixties with acute or convalescent COVID-19. The chain has TRBV11-2 and TRBJ2-1; D is ambiguous. The chain's CDR3 is CASRFSVNEQFF. DNA of the CDR3: TGTGCCAGCCGTTTCTCAGTCAATGAGCAGTTCTTC.